The next 16 T cell receptor beta chains were all read from a single sample in a study of response to subunit inactivated influenza vaccine (dated by TCRdb to 2016 to 2018). Receptor libraries were prepared by RT-PCR. TCRdb lists the instrument as Illumina HiSeq 2500. The raw public reads went through TCRdb reprocessing: fastp at Q25, MiXCR clone calling, in-frame beta chains kept. Here each entry gathers all rows of one CDR3 protein and keeps the most common genes and DNA. The sample table shows fewer than 550,000 distinct CDR3 sequences, and roughly 23% are seen once. The top ten constitute less than 2.5% of the sample. Sequencing was performed on CD4+ T cells sorted from PBMCs, taken about 5 days after vaccination. These receptors were taken from a man aged 50 to 59 who received an inactivated influenza vaccine. Donor details come from another sample of the same person, matched by shared clones.

There are a few counts of this clonotype. The CDR3 here is CSAPPGGAYNEQFF. The CDR3 region has the DNA TGCAGTGCTCCTCCGGGGGGCGCCTACAATGAGCAGTTCTTC. The V call is TRBV20-1, the J call TRBJ2-1; D perhaps matches TRBD2 (7 bases). V shed 5 bases and J shed 2 bases, with 13 bases lying between them. The CDR3 sequence is 14 residues long. Germline-derived CDR1 and CDR2 are DFQATT and SNEGSKA (reference sequence).

The chain has TRBV25-1 and TRBJ2-5; D unresolved. The CDR3 is 15 residues long. V gave up 0 bases and J gave up 1 base, with 9 bases separating them. CDR1 is MGHDK and CDR2 is SYGVNS in the germline V gene. CDR3 loop: CASSEYLGIQETQYF. The CDR3 DNA reads as TGTGCCAGCAGTGAATATTTGGGGATCCAAGAGACCCAGTACTTC.

This clonotype has a count of ten or more. V and J are TRBV6-6 and TRBJ2-7, with a possible D match to TRBD2 (6 bases). The CDR3 runs to 12 residues. V was cut by 6 bases and J by 3 bases, with 9 bases left in between. Germline V gives CDR1 MNHNY, CDR2 SVGAGI (reference sequence). The chain's CDR3 is CASREGNYEQYF. The CDR3 DNA follows: TGTGCCAGCAGGGAGGGGAACTACGAGCAGTACTTC.

This chain uses TRBV29-1 with TRBJ1-1; D is ambiguous. V gave up 4 bases and J gave up 0 bases, with 9 bases separating them. Per germline, CDR1 SQVTM and CDR2 ANQGSEA. The CDR3 extends over 13 amino acids. Here the CDR3 DNA reads TGCAGCGTTGTACCAGTCTTGAACACTGAAGCTTTCTTT. This encodes CSVVPVLNTEAFF.

The chain has TRBV20-1 and TRBJ2-3, with D possibly being TRBD2 (5 bases). Germline V gives CDR1 DFQATT, CDR2 SNEGSKA (reference sequence). V was cut by 3 bases and J by 2 bases, with 12 bases left in between. The CDR3 has 14 residues. This CDR3 reads CSARDWRITDTQYF. The CDR3 region has the DNA TGCAGTGCTAGGGACTGGAGGATCACAGATACGCAGTATTTT.

The chain combines TRBV9 with TRBJ1-3; unclear D gene. Germline values: CDR1 SGDLS, CDR2 YYNGEE. V was trimmed by 0 bases and J by 0 bases, leaving 13 bases between them. The CDR3 consists of 17 residues. The CDR3 nucleotides read TGTGCCAGCAGCGTAGAGGACCGGTACTACTCTGGAAACACCATATATTTT. Protein sequence: CASSVEDRYYSGNTIYF.

This clonotype has a handful of counts. This chain uses TRBV4-2 with TRBJ2-5, with D maybe TRBD2 (5 bases). Germline CDR1 LGHNA, CDR2 YNFKEQ. V was clipped by 4 bases and J by 1 base, with 13 bases between them. The length of the CDR3 is 15 residues. CDR3 protein: CASSRGSVPQETQYF. In DNA, the CDR3 is TGTGCCAGCAGCCGAGGGTCAGTCCCCCAAGAGACCCAGTACTTC.

This clonotype was picked up many times. This sequence joins TRBV20-1 and TRBJ1-1; 9 nucleotides line up with TRBD1. Trimming took 6 bases from V and 0 from J; bases not matched to a gene: 5. Looked up from germline, CDR1 is DFQATT and CDR2 is SNEGSKA (reference sequence). This CDR3 has 14 amino acids. The CDR3 sequence is CSARTGAMNTEAFF. CDR3 DNA sequence: TGCAGTGCAAGGACAGGGGCGATGAACACTGAAGCTTTCTTT.

This clonotype was detected only a few times. The chain has TRBV5-1 and TRBJ2-2, with D maybe TRBD2 (5 bases). The CDR3 covers 14 residues. The V end was cut by 2 bases, the J end by 6 bases, with 11 bases between. CDR1 is SGHRS and CDR2 is YFSETQ in the germline V gene. CDR3 DNA: TGCGCCAGCAGCTTCGGGGTCGGGGCCGGGGAGCTGTTTTTT. Its protein is CASSFGVGAGELFF.

This clonotype was picked up a small number of times. The chain employs TRBV28 and TRBJ2-7; TRBD1 agrees at 9 bases. The trim removed 5 bases at V and 2 bases at J, leaving 10 bases unmatched. Germline CDR1 reads MDHEN; CDR2 reads SYDVKM. The CDR3 has 16 amino acids. Here the CDR3 reads CASSPLQTGGTYEQYF. In DNA form, the CDR3 reads TGTGCCAGCAGTCCCCTCCAGACAGGGGGGACCTACGAGCAGTACTTC.

The chain uses TRBV7-6 and TRBJ1-4; D gene uncertain. Trimming left V 0 bases short and J 3 bases short, with 11 bases between. Germline V gene data show CDR1 as SGHVS and CDR2 as FNYEAQ. This CDR3 is 16 amino acids long. For the CDR3, the DNA is TGTGCCAGCAGCTTAGCTTCGGCACCCTCTAATGAAAAACTGTTTTTT. Encoded protein: CASSLASAPSNEKLFF.

V is TRBV18 and J is TRBJ2-5; D unclear. This CDR3 is 13 amino acids long. V lost 3 bases, J lost 5 bases, and 10 bases lay in between. CDR1 and CDR2 from the germline V gene are KGHSH and LQKENI. CDR3 nucleotide sequence: TGTGCCAGCTCACCGAGGATGAGGGAGACCCAGTACTTC. Translating gives CASSPRMRETQYF.

The chain carries TRBV5-1 and TRBJ2-5; D could derive from TRBD1 or TRBD2 (5 bases each). Deletions cut 4 bases from V and 2 bases from J, with 15 bases between. The germline gives CDR1 SGHRS, CDR2 YFSETQ. The CDR3 totals 15 residues. CDR3 DNA sequence: TGCGCCAGCAGCACTTCTCCGGGACGGCAAGAGACCCAGTACTTC. As protein: CASSTSPGRQETQYF.

This clonotype was picked up many times. The chain carries TRBV6-2 or TRBV6-3 and TRBJ2-7; either TRBD1 or TRBD2 may fit D (5 bases each). Germline-derived CDR1 and CDR2 are MNHEY and SVGEGT. CDR3 size: 13 residues. DNA of the CDR3: TGTGCTACACGGGGACGGATATCCTACGAGCAGTACTTC. As protein: CATRGRISYEQYF.

Only a few counts were recorded for this clonotype. This chain's CDR3 is CASMLGQGVDQPQHF. The CDR3 DNA is TGTGCCAGCATGTTGGGACAGGGGGTTGATCAGCCCCAGCATTTT. The J gene is TRBJ1-5, the V gene TRBV12-3 or TRBV12-4; 11 nucleotides align to TRBD1. The CDR3 has 15 amino acids. V gave up 7 bases and J gave up 5 bases; unmatched junction bases: 7.

This clonotype was seen a few times. V and J are TRBV7-9 and TRBJ1-4; D remains unclear. Per the germline V gene, CDR1 is SEHNR and CDR2 is FQNEAQ (reference sequence). The length of the CDR3 is 13 residues. Trimming took off 4 bases at V and 8 bases at J, with 11 bases between the two ends. DNA for the CDR3: TGTGCCAGCAGCTCCTGGGTGGCAGAAAAACTGTTTTTT. Protein product: CASSSWVAEKLFF.